This is a list of T cell receptor beta chains from one sample in a study of graft-versus-host responses after intestinal transplantation. Clones were read by immunoSEQ multiplex PCR, and TCRdb kept only the in-frame ones, dropping some. The sample holds roughly 97,000 clones, 75% to 95% seen once. The specimen was PBMCs, collected about 450 days after intestinal transplant. Every receptor here comes from a human patient who received an intestinal transplant, so some T cells may come from the graft donor. Each CDR3 is given with its conserved first and last residue. Fields, in order: J gene, D gene, CDR3 length, V gene, clone size, CDR3 DNA, CDR3 protein. The D gene is left open where the match is weak. Part of the rows lack a size; the others show once, few, many or a class for expanded clones.

j_gene: TRBJ2-5
d_gene: -
len: 12
v_gene: TRBV2
abundance: -
CDR3nt: TGTGCCAGCGAGCTAGCGAGAGAGACCCAGTACTTC
CDR3aa: CASELARETQYF

j_gene: TRBJ1-4
d_gene: -
len: 12
v_gene: TRBV7-9
abundance: -
CDR3nt: TGTGCCAGCAGCTTGGACCGTGAAAAACTGTTTTTT
CDR3aa: CASSLDREKLFF

j_gene: TRBJ2-5
d_gene: -
len: 16
v_gene: TRBV29-1
abundance: -
CDR3nt: TGCAGCGTTGAAGACCGCGGCTGGCCTTTGGCGGAGACCCAGTACTTC
CDR3aa: CSVEDRGWPLAETQYF

j_gene: TRBJ2-3
d_gene: -
len: 15
v_gene: TRBV6-6
abundance: -
CDR3nt: TGTGCCAGCAGTTACGGCGGGGATAGGACAGATACGCAGTATTTT
CDR3aa: CASSYGGDRTDTQYF

j_gene: TRBJ2-1
d_gene: -
len: 14
v_gene: TRBV7-6
abundance: -
CDR3nt: TGTGCCAGCAGCCTACAGGGTTCCTACAATGAGCAGTTCTTC
CDR3aa: CASSLQGSYNEQFF

j_gene: TRBJ2-3
d_gene: -
len: 13
v_gene: TRBV19
abundance: -
CDR3nt: TGTGCCAGTAGTCTCCCTTTCACAGATACGCAGTATTTT
CDR3aa: CASSLPFTDTQYF

j_gene: TRBJ2-5
d_gene: -
len: 14
v_gene: TRBV7-3
abundance: -
CDR3nt: TGTGCCAGCAGCCAAACAGGGATGGAAGAGACCCAGTACTTC
CDR3aa: CASSQTGMEETQYF

j_gene: TRBJ2-2
d_gene: -
len: 16
v_gene: TRBV7-9
abundance: -
CDR3nt: TGTGCCAGCAGCTTACTGGGGCCCCTGAGCACCGGGGAGCTGTTTTTT
CDR3aa: CASSLLGPLSTGELFF

j_gene: TRBJ2-7
d_gene: -
len: 15
v_gene: TRBV7-2
abundance: -
CDR3nt: TGTGCCAGCAGCTTAGGGCGGGGGCTCAGCTACGAGCAGTACTTC
CDR3aa: CASSLGRGLSYEQYF

j_gene: TRBJ1-5
d_gene: TRBD1
len: 15
v_gene: TRBV10-3
abundance: -
CDR3nt: TGTGCCATCAGTGGGACAGGGGATAGCAATCAGCCCCAGCATTTT
CDR3aa: CAISGTGDSNQPQHF

j_gene: TRBJ2-3
d_gene: -
len: 14
v_gene: TRBV5-1
abundance: -
CDR3nt: TGCGCCAGCAGCTCCACCGCCAACACAGATACGCAGTATTTT
CDR3aa: CASSSTANTDTQYF

j_gene: TRBJ1-1
d_gene: TRBD1
len: 14
v_gene: TRBV7-2
abundance: -
CDR3nt: TGTGCCAGCAGCTCCACGACAGGGGGCACTGAAGCTTTCTTT
CDR3aa: CASSSTTGGTEAFF

j_gene: TRBJ1-4
d_gene: -
len: 15
v_gene: TRBV7-8
abundance: -
CDR3nt: TGTGCCAGCAGCTTAGGGGGACTAACTAATGAAAAACTGTTTTTT
CDR3aa: CASSLGGLTNEKLFF

j_gene: TRBJ2-3
d_gene: -
len: 14
v_gene: TRBV2
abundance: few
CDR3nt: TGTGCCAGCAGGGACATACAGGGCGCAGATACGCAGTATTTT
CDR3aa: CASRDIQGADTQYF

j_gene: TRBJ2-7
d_gene: -
len: 13
v_gene: TRBV6-5
abundance: -
CDR3nt: TGTGCCAGCAGTCCCGACAGGAGATACGAGCAGTACTTC
CDR3aa: CASSPDRRYEQYF

j_gene: TRBJ2-3
d_gene: TRBD2
len: 15
v_gene: TRBV6-4
abundance: few
CDR3nt: TGTGCCAGCAGTGCCATAGCGGGGGGCACAGATACGCAGTATTTT
CDR3aa: CASSAIAGGTDTQYF

j_gene: TRBJ1-1
d_gene: TRBD1
len: 17
v_gene: TRBV5-4
abundance: -
CDR3nt: TGTGCCAGCAGCTTGGCCAGGTCAGGGGGCAAAGTCACTGAAGCTTTCTTT
CDR3aa: CASSLARSGGKVTEAFF

j_gene: TRBJ1-2
d_gene: TRBD1
len: 14
v_gene: TRBV10-3
abundance: few
CDR3nt: TGTGCCATCAGCATACAGGGGGGCTTGTATGGCTACACCTTC
CDR3aa: CAISIQGGLYGYTF

j_gene: TRBJ1-3
d_gene: -
len: 14
v_gene: TRBV27
abundance: -
CDR3nt: TGTGCCAGCAGACAGGCCTCCTCTGGAAACACCATATATTTT
CDR3aa: CASRQASSGNTIYF

j_gene: TRBJ1-3
d_gene: -
len: 14
v_gene: TRBV5-4
abundance: -
CDR3nt: TGTGCCAGCAGCCTCGGTCTGGGGGGAAACACCATATATTTT
CDR3aa: CASSLGLGGNTIYF

j_gene: TRBJ1-4
d_gene: -
len: 14
v_gene: TRBV5-6
abundance: -
CDR3nt: TGTGCCAGCGGGGACACCGCAACTAATGAAAAACTGTTTTTT
CDR3aa: CASGDTATNEKLFF

j_gene: TRBJ1-2
d_gene: -
len: 14
v_gene: TRBV6-1
abundance: -
CDR3nt: TGTGCCAGCAGTGAGCGGGGAACTAACTATGGCTACACCTTC
CDR3aa: CASSERGTNYGYTF

j_gene: TRBJ2-3
d_gene: -
len: 14
v_gene: TRBV6-5
abundance: once
CDR3nt: TGTGCCAGCAGTTACGGACTCGGCACAGATACGCAGTATTTT
CDR3aa: CASSYGLGTDTQYF

j_gene: TRBJ1-3
d_gene: -
len: 13
v_gene: TRBV6-1
abundance: -
CDR3nt: TGTGCCAGCAGTACAGACCCTGGAAACACCATATATTTT
CDR3aa: CASSTDPGNTIYF

j_gene: TRBJ2-7
d_gene: -
len: 14
v_gene: TRBV7-6
abundance: once
CDR3nt: TGTGCCAGCAGCCCGACAGGACCCCTCTACGAGCAGTACTTC
CDR3aa: CASSPTGPLYEQYF

j_gene: TRBJ2-1
d_gene: TRBD2
len: 17
v_gene: TRBV18
abundance: -
CDR3nt: TGTGCCAGCTCACCCTTTGGGACTAGCGGGGCAGGGAATGAGCAGTTCTTC
CDR3aa: CASSPFGTSGAGNEQFF

j_gene: TRBJ2-3
d_gene: TRBD2
len: 15
v_gene: TRBV6-5
abundance: once
CDR3nt: TGTGCCAGCAGTTACTGGCGGGGGGGCACAGATACGCAGTATTTT
CDR3aa: CASSYWRGGTDTQYF

j_gene: TRBJ1-1
d_gene: -
len: 15
v_gene: TRBV11-2
abundance: -
CDR3nt: TGTGCCAGCAGCTTAGCTAGGGCTGGGCTCACTGAAGCTTTCTTT
CDR3aa: CASSLARAGLTEAFF

j_gene: TRBJ1-5
d_gene: -
len: 14
v_gene: TRBV6-5
abundance: -
CDR3nt: TGTGCCAGCAGGACCGGGGGCGGCAATCAGCCCCAGCATTTT
CDR3aa: CASRTGGGNQPQHF

j_gene: TRBJ2-7
d_gene: TRBD1
len: 15
v_gene: TRBV18
abundance: -
CDR3nt: TGTGCCAGCTCACCCGGACAGGGCGTGGGATACGAGCAGTACTTC
CDR3aa: CASSPGQGVGYEQYF

j_gene: TRBJ2-7
d_gene: -
len: 13
v_gene: TRBV9
abundance: -
CDR3nt: TGTGCCAGCAGCGGACGCTACTCCTACGAGCAGTACTTC
CDR3aa: CASSGRYSYEQYF

j_gene: TRBJ1-6
d_gene: TRBD1
len: 17
v_gene: TRBV7-9
abundance: -
CDR3nt: TGTGCCAGCAGCCCCATCCTACCGGGACAGGGACATTCACCCCTCCACTTT
CDR3aa: CASSPILPGQGHSPLHF

j_gene: TRBJ1-1
d_gene: -
len: 13
v_gene: TRBV12-5
abundance: -
CDR3nt: TGTGCTAGTGGCCCATTTCTTAACACTGAAGCTTTCTTT
CDR3aa: CASGPFLNTEAFF

j_gene: TRBJ2-3
d_gene: TRBD1
len: 15
v_gene: TRBV15
abundance: -
CDR3nt: TGTGCCACCATGAAGCCGGGACAGGGTACAGATACGCAGTATTTT
CDR3aa: CATMKPGQGTDTQYF

j_gene: TRBJ1-2
d_gene: TRBD1
len: 14
v_gene: TRBV10-3
abundance: -
CDR3nt: TGTGCCATCAGGGGGACAGAGACTAACTATGGCTACACCTTC
CDR3aa: CAIRGTETNYGYTF

j_gene: TRBJ2-5
d_gene: TRBD2
len: 15
v_gene: TRBV7-3
abundance: -
CDR3nt: TGTGCCAGCAGCTTAGTAGCGGGGGTGGTGGAGACCCAGTACTTC
CDR3aa: CASSLVAGVVETQYF

j_gene: TRBJ2-1
d_gene: TRBD1
len: 14
v_gene: TRBV6-6
abundance: -
CDR3nt: TGTGCCAGCAGTTACCCGGGACAGCACAATGAGCAGTTCTTC
CDR3aa: CASSYPGQHNEQFF

j_gene: TRBJ1-6
d_gene: -
len: 13
v_gene: TRBV10-3
abundance: -
CDR3nt: TGTGCCATAGCCAGCGGGGGAAATTCACCCCTCCACTTT
CDR3aa: CAIASGGNSPLHF

j_gene: TRBJ1-2
d_gene: -
len: 15
v_gene: TRBV5-8
abundance: -
CDR3nt: TGTGCCAGCAGCTGGGGGCCAGAGACTAACTATGGCTACACCTTC
CDR3aa: CASSWGPETNYGYTF

j_gene: TRBJ2-7
d_gene: -
len: 12
v_gene: TRBV6-5
abundance: -
CDR3nt: TGTGCCAGCAGGGGGACTGTATACGAGCAGTACTTC
CDR3aa: CASRGTVYEQYF

j_gene: TRBJ2-3
d_gene: -
len: 16
v_gene: TRBV6-5
abundance: -
CDR3nt: TGTGCCAGCAGTTACTCTAGGAGGCTAGGCACAGATACGCAGTATTTT
CDR3aa: CASSYSRRLGTDTQYF

j_gene: TRBJ2-1
d_gene: TRBD2
len: 17
v_gene: TRBV9
abundance: -
CDR3nt: TGTGCCAGCAGCGCCGCGGCAACGGCGGGGGGGCCCAATGAGCAGTTCTTC
CDR3aa: CASSAAATAGGPNEQFF

j_gene: TRBJ2-5
d_gene: -
len: 14
v_gene: TRBV11-2
abundance: -
CDR3nt: TGTGCCAGCAGCTTAATCCCTCCCGGGGGAACCCAGTACTTC
CDR3aa: CASSLIPPGGTQYF

j_gene: TRBJ2-5
d_gene: TRBD2
len: 15
v_gene: TRBV9
abundance: -
CDR3nt: TGTGCCAGCAGCCCCGGGACTAGCGGTCAAGAGACCCAGTACTTC
CDR3aa: CASSPGTSGQETQYF

j_gene: TRBJ1-2
d_gene: -
len: 13
v_gene: TRBV9
abundance: -
CDR3nt: TGTGCCAGCAGCGCCCCGCCGGGCCCTGGCTACACCTTC
CDR3aa: CASSAPPGPGYTF

j_gene: TRBJ2-2
d_gene: -
len: 12
v_gene: TRBV9
abundance: -
CDR3nt: TGTGCCAGCAGCCTCTCCGGCGGGGAGCTGTTTTTT
CDR3aa: CASSLSGGELFF